The clone carrying this T cell receptor beta chain was observed a single time. This specimen belongs to a study of blood T cell repertoires in COVID-19. J lost 10 bases, V lost 2 bases, and 7 bases had no gene match. The length of the CDR3 is 15 residues. Germline CDR1 SGHTA, CDR2 FQGNSA. In the original analysis: Scientists estimated how many nucleated cells there were by amplifying reference gene primers. The method was immunoSEQ multiplex PCR; TCRdb's version includes in-frame clones alone and lacks a portion of them. V, J and clone size derive from that table, while D and trimming were established from the DNA sequence. The table has fewer than 95,000 clones, around 74% seen once.

J is TRBJ2-1 and V is TRBV7-2; 11 bases are a match to TRBD2. This TCR was recovered from a man in his sixties or seventies with COVID-19, enrolled during active disease. Sample: peripheral blood. The DNA for the CDR3 is TGTGCCAGCAGCTTACTAGCGGGAGGCCCCGGGGAGCAGTTCTTC. The encoded protein is CASSLLAGGPGEQFF. Together with reference TRBV7-2 and TRBJ2-1, the CDR3 gives the full variable domain: GAGVSQSPSNKVTEKGKDVELRCDPISGHTALYWYRQSLGQGLEFLIYFQGNSAPDKSGLPSDRFSAERTGGSVSTLTIQRTQQEDSAVYLCASSLLAGGPGEQFFGPGTRLTVL.